The rows below give T cell receptor beta chains drawn from one sample of a study of cytomegalovirus exposure and HLA in healthy donors. Method: immunoSEQ multiplex PCR; TCRdb's copy keeps in-frame clones and lacks some. Its table lists more than 30,000 clones. Sequencing input: PBMCs. The receptor source for this set is a man aged 35-49 years in good health and CMV-seropositive. The CDR3 runs from the conserved cysteine through the conserved F or W. D genes are given only for firm matches.

v_gene	d_gene	j_gene	len	CDR3aa	CDR3nt
TRBV11-2	NA	TRBJ2-7	13	CASSYRVSYEQYF	TGTGCCAGCAGCTACAGGGTTTCCTACGAGCAGTACTTC
TRBV28	TRBD1	TRBJ2-7	15	CASSFGDRFSYEQYF	TGTGCCAGCAGTTTCGGGGACAGATTCTCCTACGAGCAGTACTTC
TRBV5-5	TRBD1	TRBJ1-5	15	CASSYKTGGNQPQHF	TGTGCCAGCAGCTACAAAACAGGGGGCAATCAGCCCCAGCATTTT
TRBV7-2	TRBD2	TRBJ2-5	18	CASSRTWTSGRGRETQYF	TGTGCCAGCAGCCGAACCTGGACTAGCGGGAGAGGGCGAGAGACCCAGTACTTC
TRBV28	NA	TRBJ2-7	14	CASSSTAPQGEQYF	TGTGCCAGCAGTTCGACAGCGCCCCAAGGGGAGCAGTACTTC
TRBV2	TRBD1	TRBJ2-7	13	CASTLGQVARQYF	TGTGCCAGCACCCTAGGACAGGTTGCAAGGCAGTACTTC
TRBV5-1	NA	TRBJ2-7	15	CASSLRPSPPREQYF	TGCGCCAGCAGCCTGCGACCTAGCCCTCCTCGCGAGCAGTACTTC
TRBV27	TRBD1	TRBJ2-7	17	CASSRRQGMGAPYEQYF	TGTGCCAGCAGTCGTCGACAGGGGATGGGGGCCCCCTACGAGCAGTACTTC
TRBV7-9	NA	TRBJ1-2	12	CASSLGPYGYTF	TGTGCCAGCAGCTTGGGGCCATATGGCTACACCTTC
TRBV13	TRBD1	TRBJ1-2	15	CASSLGLRQGEGYTF	TGTGCCAGCAGCTTAGGTTTACGACAGGGGGAAGGCTACACCTTC
TRBV21-1	NA	TRBJ2-3	18	CASSKVGCWRGSTDTQYF	TGTGCCAGCAGCAAAGTGGGGTGTTGGAGGGGTAGCACAGATACGCAGTATTTT
TRBV5-6	NA	TRBJ2-7	14	CASSLSAKTYEQYF	TGTGCCAGCAGCCTCAGCGCGAAAACCTACGAGCAGTACTTC
TRBV5-6	NA	TRBJ2-6	15	CASSSTEAGANVLTF	TGTGCCAGCAGTTCGACAGAGGCTGGGGCCAACGTCCTGACTTTC
TRBV10-1	NA	TRBJ2-5	15	CATLGGRWNQETQYF	TGCGCCACCCTAGGAGGGAGATGGAATCAAGAGACCCAGTACTTC
TRBV5-4	TRBD2	TRBJ2-7	14	CASSFGGTSYEQYF	TGTGCCAGCAGCTTCGGCGGGACTAGCTACGAGCAGTACTTC
TRBV7-9	NA	TRBJ2-1	12	CASSPPGGEQFF	TGTGCCAGCAGCCCGCCCGGTGGTGAGCAGTTCTTC
TRBV6-1	NA	TRBJ1-1	13	CASSEGRGIAAFF	TGTGCCAGCAGTGAGGGTCGGGGAATCGCGGCTTTCTTT
TRBV7-2	TRBD1	TRBJ1-5	16	CASSSKGDRGHQPQHF	TGTGCCAGCAGCTCCAAGGGGGACAGGGGTCATCAGCCCCAGCATTTT
TRBV10-1	NA	TRBJ2-7	13	CASSESTGYEQYF	TGCGCCAGCAGTGAGTCGACTGGGTACGAGCAGTACTTC
TRBV2	NA	TRBJ2-4	15	CASSEEQGGKNIQYF	TGTGCCAGCAGTGAAGAACAGGGCGGCAAAAACATTCAGTACTTC
TRBV5-1	NA	TRBJ2-7	11	CASSGGYEQYF	TGCGCCAGCAGCGGCGGCTACGAGCAGTACTTC
TRBV20-1	TRBD2	TRBJ2-5	11	CSAGGQETQYF	TGCAGTGCCGGGGGGCAAGAGACCCAGTACTTC
TRBV6-1	NA	TRBJ2-7	13	CASSGSPGYEQYF	TGTGCCAGCAGTGGCTCCCCAGGGTACGAGCAGTACTTC
TRBV30	NA	TRBJ2-7	11	CAWDSVPEQYF	TGTGCCTGGGATTCAGTGCCCGAGCAGTACTTC
TRBV27	NA	TRBJ1-1	15	CASSLREPAGTEAFF	TGTGCCAGCAGTCTACGCGAGCCAGCGGGGACTGAAGCTTTCTTT
TRBV7-9	NA	TRBJ1-2	13	CASSLASNYGYTF	TGTGCCAGCAGCTTAGCCTCTAACTATGGCTACACCTTC